The 31 T cell receptor beta chains presented below share a single source sample, sequenced in a study of control samples from healthy donors and cancer patients. The method was immunoSEQ multiplex PCR; TCRdb's version includes in-frame clones alone and lacks a portion of them. The table includes 150,000 to 200,000 clones, 91% detected once. Input material: blood. The receptors derive from a woman in her twenties or thirties in good health.

This clone was picked up one time. V and J are TRBV27 and TRBJ1-1; 8 positions match TRBD1. J lost 1 base, V lost 6 bases, and 1 base had no gene match. Germline V lookup: CDR1 MNHEY, CDR2 SMNVEV (reference sequence). The CDR3 runs 13 residues. CDR3 sequence reads: CASRGTGNTEAFF. CDR3 in DNA: TGTGCCAGCAGGGGGACAGGGAACACTGAAGCTTTCTTT.

This chain connects TRBV28 to TRBJ1-6; 7 nucleotides align to TRBD1. J gave up 9 bases and V 6 bases, and 5 bases lay outside the gene matches. The CDR3 extends over 13 amino acids. The germline V gene has CDR1 MDHEN and CDR2 SYDVKM. The CDR3 loop reads CASRDREGSPLHF. CDR3 DNA: TGTGCCAGCAGAGACAGGGAGGGTTCACCCCTCCACTTT.

This clone was observed once. The rearrangement uses TRBV11-2 and TRBJ2-2; a possible D gene is TRBD2 (6 bases). This CDR3 has 15 residues. The germline CDR1 and CDR2 sequences are SGHAT and FQNNGV. V shed 1 base and J shed 2 bases, with 8 bases lying between them. CDR3 in amino acids: CASSLAGGNTGELFF. As DNA, the CDR3 is TGTGCCAGCAGCTTAGCCGGGGGAAACACCGGGGAGCTGTTTTTT.

J is TRBJ1-6 and V is TRBV6-1; weak D call: TRBD1 (6 bases). Trimming left V 1 base short and J 4 bases short, with 11 bases between. This CDR3 comprises 16 residues. Germline CDR1 MNHNS, CDR2 SASEGT. DNA of the CDR3: TGTGCCAGCAGTGAAGTGCCCCAGGGGTATAATTCACCCCTCCACTTT. Translated: CASSEVPQGYNSPLHF.

The V and J genes are TRBV14 and TRBJ2-5; 7 nucleotides align to TRBD2. The germline V gene encodes CDR1 SGHDN and CDR2 FVKESK. Trimming took 1 base from V and 5 from J; bases not matched to a gene: 4. The CDR3 runs 14 residues. CDR3 protein: CASSQGTSRETQYF. The CDR3 nucleotides are TGTGCCAGCAGCCAAGGGACTAGTAGGGAGACCCAGTACTTC.

This clone is a singleton in its sample. This chain links TRBV7-8 with TRBJ1-2; a weak D match, TRBD1 (6 bases). Germline assignment: CDR1 SGHVS and CDR2 FQNEAQ. The CDR3 runs to 13 residues. Trimming stripped 0 bases from V and 6 bases from J, with 8 bases between. CDR3 sequence reads: CASSLAGGNGYTF. The CDR3 DNA reads as TGTGCCAGCAGCTTAGCAGGGGGGAATGGCTACACCTTC.

V is TRBV3-1 (or the pseudogene TRBV3-2) and J is TRBJ1-2; TRBD1 aligns across 7 bases. This CDR3 is 13 amino acids long. J was trimmed by 4 bases and V by 4 bases; bases with no gene match: 3. In germline, CDR1 is LGHDT, CDR2 YNNKEL (reference sequence). CDR3 loop: CASSRRDSYGYTF. CDR3 DNA sequence: TGTGCCAGCAGCCGCCGGGACAGCTATGGCTACACCTTC.

This chain joins TRBV5-8 and TRBJ2-1; the match to TRBD2 covers 9 bases. Germline CDR1 reads SGHTS; CDR2 reads YDEGEE. The CDR3 runs to 16 residues. The junction had 6 bases not matched to a gene; V was cut back by 1 base and J by 4 bases. The CDR3 sequence is CASSLMSSGAYNEQFF. The CDR3 DNA reads as TGTGCCAGCAGCTTGATGTCTAGCGGGGCTTACAATGAGCAGTTCTTC.

This sequence joins TRBV18 and TRBJ1-1; perhaps TRBD1 as D (5 bases). Germline CDR1 reads KGHSH; CDR2 reads LQKENI. This CDR3 comprises 13 residues. The V gene lost 3 bases and the J gene lost 3 bases, with 8 bases spanning the gap. CDR3 loop: CASSPQQDTEAFF. CDR3 DNA: TGTGCCAGCTCACCGCAACAGGACACTGAAGCTTTCTTT.

This chain joins TRBV2 and TRBJ2-5; TRBD2 agrees at 10 bases. V lost 2 bases, J lost 5 bases, and 8 bases stayed unmatched. The CDR3 is 16 amino acids. Germline CDR1 and CDR2: SNHLY and FYNNEI. CDR3 amino acids: CASSERSSGSLETQYF. The CDR3 DNA is TGTGCCAGCAGTGAACGGTCTAGCGGGAGTCTTGAGACCCAGTACTTC.

This rearrangement joins TRBV19 to TRBJ2-6, with D possibly matching TRBD2 (6 bases). This CDR3 has 15 residues. Trimming took 10 bases from V and 0 from J, leaving 13 bases between them. From germline, CDR1 is LNHDA and CDR2 SQIVND (reference sequence). The CDR3 bases are TGTGCCACCCGGGACTTAAGCTCTGGGGCCAACGTCCTGACTTTC. Its protein product is CATRDLSSGANVLTF.

This sequence joins TRBV2 and TRBJ2-7; tentative D call: TRBD1 (5 bases). V lost 3 bases to trimming and J lost 2 bases, with 11 bases between them. The length of the CDR3 is 14 residues. The germline gives CDR1 SNHLY, CDR2 FYNNEI. In DNA, the CDR3 is TGTGCCAGCAGTGAGAGACAGCCCCCCTACGAGCAGTACTTC. Encoded protein: CASSERQPPYEQYF.

The genes are TRBV18 and TRBJ1-6; 11 bases are a match to TRBD1. The CDR3 is 15 amino acids. Germline values: CDR1 KGHSH, CDR2 LQKENI. The V segment lost 2 bases and the J segment 10 bases; nucleotides outside the gene matches: 4. CDR3 sequence reads: CASSPGQGAQSPLHF. DNA of the CDR3: TGTGCCAGCTCACCAGGACAGGGGGCCCAATCACCCCTCCACTTT.

This clone was detected once. The CDR3 DNA reads TGTGCCATCGGGAGCTCCTACAATGAGCAGTTCTTC. Protein sequence: CAIGSSYNEQFF. This chain uses TRBV10-3 with TRBJ2-1; the D gene is possibly TRBD2 (5 bases). Germline lookup yields CDR1 ENHRY and CDR2 SYGVKD. This CDR3 comprises 12 residues. Between the trimmed V and J ends, which lost 8 bases and 0 bases, there was a span of 5 bases.

A remark on this clone: Mismatch with germline at one junction end may stem from a read error. The chain combines TRBV6-6 with TRBJ1-3; TRBD1 is a possible D gene (5 bases). This CDR3 contains 15 residues. Per the germline V gene, CDR1 is MNHNY and CDR2 is SVGAGI (reference sequence). CDR3 nucleotide sequence: TGTGTCAGCAGAACCGACAGTTACTCTGGAAACACCATATATTTT. It codes for CVSRTDSYSGNTIYF.

V is TRBV4-1 and J is TRBJ1-1, with 10 bases aligning to TRBD1. Unmatched junction bases numbered 4, after V lost 5 bases and J lost 7 bases. The CDR3 extends over 13 amino acids. Per germline, CDR1 MGHRA and CDR2 YSYEKL. The CDR3 region has the DNA TGCGCCAGCAGCAAGACAGGGGGCTTTGAAGCTTTCTTT. Residues: CASSKTGGFEAFF.

The V call is TRBV13, the J call TRBJ1-3; D uncertain. V lost 0 bases to trimming and J lost 0 bases, with 9 bases between them. The germline V gene has CDR1 PRHDT and CDR2 FYEKMQ (reference sequence). This CDR3 region has 16 residues. CDR3: CASSLGRRSSGNTIYF. CDR3 nucleotide sequence: TGTGCCAGCAGCTTAGGACGTAGGAGCTCTGGAAACACCATATATTTT.

This clone was found once. The rearrangement uses TRBV7-3 and TRBJ1-6; TRBD1 agrees at 9 bases. V lost 3 bases to trimming and J lost 9 bases; unmatched junction nucleotides: 3. Per germline, CDR1 SGHTA and CDR2 FQGTGA. The CDR3 consists of 14 residues. CDR3: CASSLGQGGSPLHF. CDR3 DNA sequence: TGTGCCAGCAGCTTGGGACAGGGTGGTTCACCCCTCCACTTT.

The chain joins TRBV28 to TRBJ1-1; weak D call: TRBD1 (6 bases). CDR1 is MDHEN and CDR2 is SYDVKM in the germline V gene. Trimming left V 3 bases short and J 7 bases short, with 15 bases between. The CDR3 runs to 14 residues. CDR3 amino acids: CASSLIQGSGEAFF. DNA for the CDR3: TGTGCCAGCAGTTTGATACAGGGATCGGGTGAAGCTTTCTTT.

The gene calls are TRBV11-3 and TRBJ2-5; 12 bases are a match to TRBD2. V shed 1 base, J shed 0 bases, and the junction held 0 bases outside the gene matches. Germline V CDR1 and CDR2: SGHNT, YENEEA. The CDR3 length is 16 residues. This CDR3 is CASSLGLAGDQETQYF. CDR3 DNA: TGTGCCAGCAGCTTAGGACTAGCGGGGGACCAAGAGACCCAGTACTTC.

Here the CDR3 DNA reads TGCGCCAGCAGCTTGGCCGGTCACTTGAACACTGAAGCTTTCTTT. Translation: CASSLAGHLNTEAFF. The V and J genes are TRBV5-1 and TRBJ1-1; D ambiguous. This CDR3 is 15 amino acids long. Trimming took off 0 bases at V and 0 bases at J, with 9 bases between the two ends. Germline V gene sequence: CDR1 SGHRS, CDR2 YFSETQ.

The V and J genes are TRBV3-1 (or the pseudogene TRBV3-2) and TRBJ1-2; D ambiguous. V was trimmed by 0 bases and J by 1 base, leaving 6 bases between them. There are 14 residues in the CDR3. Per germline, CDR1 LGHDT and CDR2 YNNKEL (reference sequence). The CDR3: CASSQEEGNYGYTF. CDR3 bases: TGTGCCAGCAGCCAAGAGGAGGGTAACTATGGCTACACCTTC.

This clone was seen more than once but under ten times. The DNA of the CDR3 is TGTGCCAGCAGCTGGGACATTAATGAAAAACTGTTTTTT. This codes for CASSWDINEKLFF. This chain connects TRBV5-4 to TRBJ1-4, with a possible D match to TRBD1 (6 bases). Germline assignment: CDR1 SGHNT and CDR2 YYREEE (reference sequence). V shed 3 bases and J shed 4 bases, with 7 bases lying between them. The CDR3 spans 13 residues.

The chain has TRBV7-9 and TRBJ1-1; possible D gene TRBD1, 5 bases. V gave up 5 bases and J gave up 4 bases, with 14 bases separating them. Germline V gene lookup returns CDR1 SEHNR and CDR2 FQNEAQ (reference sequence). This CDR3 has 14 amino acids. CDR3 DNA: TGTGCCAGCAGCCCCAGGGTAGAGAGCACTGAAGCTTTCTTT. Translating it yields CASSPRVESTEAFF.

This chain links TRBV6-6 with TRBJ1-2, with D perhaps matching TRBD1 (5 bases). Germline values: CDR1 MNHNY, CDR2 SVGAGI (reference sequence). The CDR3 is made up of 13 amino acids. V lost 8 bases and J lost 0, with 10 bases in between. The CDR3 nucleotides read TGTGCCAGCTCAGGACAAGCTAACTATGGCTACACCTTC. It codes for CASSGQANYGYTF.

This sequence joins TRBV5-4 and TRBJ1-1; TRBD1 matches at 10 bases. There are 13 residues in the CDR3. The V gene's germline CDR1 is SGHNT and CDR2 YYREEE (reference sequence). The CDR3: CAGTGAGNTEAFF. As DNA, the CDR3 is TGTGCTGGGACAGGGGCGGGGAACACTGAAGCTTTCTTT. The entire variable domain, with the rest obtained from reference TRBV5-4 and TRBJ1-1, is as follows: ETGVTQSPTHLIKTRGQQVTLRCSSQSGHNTVSWYQQALGQGPQFIFQYYREEENGRGNFPPRFSGLQFPNYSSELNVNALELDDSALYLCAGTGAGNTEAFFGQGTRLTVV.

CDR3 bases: TGTGCCAGCAGTCAGCGGGAGGTGACGACCCAGTACTTC. Protein product: CASSQREVTTQYF. V gene TRBV27 combines with J gene TRBJ2-5; TRBD2 matches at 9 bases. The CDR3 sequence is 13 residues long. Germline trimming cut 5 bases from V and 7 bases from J; bases unmatched to any gene: 5. CDR1 is MNHEY, CDR2 SMNVEV, per germline (reference sequence).

This clone has a single count. The CDR3 coding sequence is TGTGCCAGCAGTGAGGGCAGGGGGAACACTGAAGCTTTCTTT. Translating gives CASSEGRGNTEAFF. The chain couples TRBV2 to TRBJ1-1, with a possible D match to TRBD1 (6 bases). V gave up 3 bases and J gave up 1 base, with 9 bases separating them. The CDR3 spans 14 residues. Looked up from germline, CDR1 is SNHLY and CDR2 is FYNNEI.

The rearrangement links TRBV27 to TRBJ1-1; a possible D gene is TRBD1 (6 bases). Germline CDR1 is MNHEY and CDR2 is SMNVEV (reference sequence). Trimming shortened V by 0 bases and J by 0 bases, and 8 bases separated the two germline ends. The CDR3 extends over 15 amino acids. This CDR3 is CASSLSRGVNTEAFF. CDR3 DNA sequence: TGTGCCAGCAGTTTATCGAGGGGGGTGAACACTGAAGCTTTCTTT.

V is TRBV2 and J is TRBJ1-2; 9 positions match TRBD1. The germline CDR1 and CDR2 sequences are SNHLY and FYNNEI. The CDR3 is 16 amino acids. Trimming removed 7 bases from V and 1 base from J; junction bases left unmatched: 10. DNA of the CDR3: TGTGCCAGCACCCGGGACAGGGAGCTAAATAACTATGGCTACACCTTC. It specifies CASTRDRELNNYGYTF.

This chain links TRBV4-3 with TRBJ2-1; TRBD2 aligns across 11 bases. From germline, CDR1 is LGHNA and CDR2 YSLEER. The CDR3 spans 15 residues. V trimming: 1 base; J trimming: 4 bases; junction bases outside the gene matches: 0. The CDR3 coding sequence is TGCGCCAGCAGCCAAGGACTAGCGGGATACAATGAGCAGTTCTTC. Protein product: CASSQGLAGYNEQFF.